The 2 T cell receptor beta chains below were found in one sample sequenced in a study of T-cell reconstitution after alpha-beta-depleted transplantation in children. General observations from the study: At one year after transplant, newly produced T cells mostly accounted for T-cell counts and diversity.

These TCRs' antigens remain unknown. Unique molecular identifiers were used to barcode this TCRbeta library. TCRdb re-called the PCR reads with MiXCR, one entry per CDR3 protein. In the table there are around 300,000 distinct CDR3 sequences, 7.5% to 9% of which are singletons. This specimen was peripheral blood, taken 360 days after TCRalphabeta/CD19-depleted stem cell transplant. All receptors derive from a female patient aged 2 to 10 who had a stem cell transplant for Fanconi anemia, so the T cells may come from the graft donor.

This clonotype showed up many times. This sequence joins TRBV20-1 and TRBJ1-1, with D possibly matching TRBD1 (5 bases). Germline CDR1 DFQATT, CDR2 SNEGSKA (reference sequence). Trimming removed 0 bases from V and 1 base from J, with 15 bases in between. The CDR3 extends over 16 amino acids. As DNA, the CDR3 is TGCAGTGCTAGAGATTCAACTACCGGGGCGAACACTGAAGCTTTCTTT. Amino acids: CSARDSTTGANTEAFF.

V and J are TRBV20-1 and TRBJ2-3; tentatively, D is TRBD1 (5 bases). Germline V gene lookup returns CDR1 DFQATT and CDR2 SNEGSKA (reference sequence). The CDR3 extends over 15 amino acids. Trimming took 1 base from V and 3 from J, leaving 14 bases between them. In DNA form, the CDR3 reads TGCAGTGCTAGAGTAGGGCAGGGTATTACAGATACGCAGTATTTT. Translation: CSARVGQGITDTQYF.